This T cell receptor beta chain was identified in a study of blood T cell repertoires in COVID-19. Study context: From the United States, Italy and Spain came samples of acute and convalescent COVID-19. T cells, B-cell-depleted T cells, or PBMCs supplied cDNA or gDNA.

Trimming removed 0 bases from V and 0 bases from J, with 9 bases in between. Germline loops: CDR1 LGHDT, CDR2 YNNKEL (reference sequence). The length of the CDR3 is 16 residues. In the source study's methods: Estimates of nucleated cell counts were drawn from the amplification of reference gene primers. TCRdb keeps only in-frame clones here, not all; method: immunoSEQ multiplex PCR. That table supplies the V and J calls and clone size; D and trimming were determined from the DNA. The top ten clones hold 9.5% to 12% of a sample with under 300,000 clones, approximately 85% of them seen once. Of note for this clone: The sample contains more than one DNA sequence encoding this CDR3.

The chain has TRBV3-1 (or the pseudogene TRBV3-2) and TRBJ1-3; D possibly corresponds to TRBD1 (6 bases). The receptor comes from a woman in her 70s with acute or convalescent COVID-19. The sequenced material came from peripheral blood. In DNA form, the CDR3 reads TGTGCCAGCAGCCAAGAGGGCAGGGGCTCTGGAAACACCATATATTTT. It is translated as CASSQEGRGSGNTIYF.